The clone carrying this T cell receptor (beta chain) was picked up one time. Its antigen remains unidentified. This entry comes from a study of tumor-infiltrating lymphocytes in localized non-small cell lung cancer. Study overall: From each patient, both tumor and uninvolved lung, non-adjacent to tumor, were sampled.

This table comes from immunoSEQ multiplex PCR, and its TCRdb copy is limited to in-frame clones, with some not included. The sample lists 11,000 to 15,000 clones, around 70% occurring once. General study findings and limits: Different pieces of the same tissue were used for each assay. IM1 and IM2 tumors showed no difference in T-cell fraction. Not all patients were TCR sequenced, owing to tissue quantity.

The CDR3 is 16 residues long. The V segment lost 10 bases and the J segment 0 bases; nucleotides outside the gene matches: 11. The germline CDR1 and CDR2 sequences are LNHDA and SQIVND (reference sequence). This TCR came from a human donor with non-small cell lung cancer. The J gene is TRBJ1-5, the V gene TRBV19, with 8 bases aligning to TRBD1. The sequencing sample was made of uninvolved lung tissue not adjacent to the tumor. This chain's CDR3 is CATDKRGQGSNQPQHF. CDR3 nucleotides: TGTGCCACTGATAAGCGAGGACAGGGTAGCAATCAGCCCCAGCATTTT.